The clone carrying this T cell receptor beta chain was observed a handful of times. Its antigen is not identified. The data belong to a study of shared clonotypes between healthy human individuals. General study results and limits: Larger estimated richness was generally recorded for naive subsets relative to memory subsets.

V was trimmed by 4 bases and J by 7 bases, leaving 10 bases between them. Germline V gene sequence: CDR1 SQVTM, CDR2 ANQGSEA. The CDR3 has 11 residues. The repertoire was sequenced with immunoSEQ multiplex PCR; TCRdb's copy has only in-frame clones and lacks some. The sample contains roughly 700,000 clones, over 65% of which appear only once. The sequenced material came from memory CD4+ T cells sorted from blood. Described subset: CD45RA-negative fraction. The V and J genes are TRBV29-1 and TRBJ1-1; D is undetermined. The origin of this receptor is a woman under 40 in good health. The DNA for the CDR3 is TGCAGCGTTGTCAGCTCGCTTGAAGCTTTCTTT. It yields the protein CSVVSSLEAFF. Full variable domain (outside the CDR3, taken from reference TRBV29-1 and TRBJ1-1): SAVISQKPSRDICQRGTSLTIQCQVDSQVTMMFWYRQQPGQSLTLIATANQGSEATYESGFVIDKFPISRPNLTFSTLTVSNMSPEDSSIYLCSVVSSLEAFFGQGTRLTVV.